This TCR beta chain is drawn from a study of shared clonotypes between healthy human individuals. Germline trimming cut 4 bases from V and 0 bases from J; bases unmatched to any gene: 1. Germline lookup yields CDR1 SGHNT and CDR2 YYREEE (reference sequence). The CDR3 consists of 15 residues. Tens of thousands of T cell genomes, or about 0.2 ug DNA, went into the sorted-subset replicate PCRs. The assay was immunoSEQ multiplex PCR, and TCRdb's table has in-frame clones only and misses some. The sample holds roughly 1,100,000 clones; around 76% are singletons and the top ten take 1.4% to 1.5%. The V and J genes are TRBV5-4 and TRBJ2-1, with 10 positions matching TRBD2. The material sequenced was memory CD4+ T cells sorted from blood. Subset in this sample: CD45RA-negative fraction. The sequence was obtained from a man aged 18 to 35 in good health. Written as DNA, the CDR3 is TGTGCCAGCAGCCAGCGGGGGGGCTCCTACAATGAGCAGTTCTTC. Its translation: CASSQRGGSYNEQFF.